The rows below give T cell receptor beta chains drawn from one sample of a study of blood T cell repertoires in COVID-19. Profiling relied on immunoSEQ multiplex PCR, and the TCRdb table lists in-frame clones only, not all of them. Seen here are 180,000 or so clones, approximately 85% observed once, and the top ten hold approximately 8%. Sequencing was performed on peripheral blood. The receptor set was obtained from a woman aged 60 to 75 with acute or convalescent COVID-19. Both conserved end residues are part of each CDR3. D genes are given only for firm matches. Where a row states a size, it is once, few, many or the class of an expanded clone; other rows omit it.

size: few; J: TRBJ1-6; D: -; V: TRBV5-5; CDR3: CASSLSQMGPDSPLHF; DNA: TGTGCCAGCAGCTTGAGCCAGATGGGCCCAGATTCACCCCTCCACTTT
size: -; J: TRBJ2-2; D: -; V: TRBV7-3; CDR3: CASSPQPGLGANTGELFF; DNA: TGTGCCAGCAGTCCCCAACCCGGTCTGGGAGCGAACACCGGGGAGCTGTTTTTT
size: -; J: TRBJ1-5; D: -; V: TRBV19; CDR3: CASSMPGQPQHF; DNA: TGTGCCAGTAGTATGCCAGGGCAGCCCCAGCATTTT
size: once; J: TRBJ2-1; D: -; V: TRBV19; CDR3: CASSSWGGAHEQFF; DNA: TGTGCCAGTAGTTCCTGGGGCGGGGCCCATGAGCAGTTCTTC
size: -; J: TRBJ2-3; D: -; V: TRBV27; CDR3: CASSLDLSSAFTDTQYF; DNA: TGTGCCAGCAGTTTGGATTTATCTAGCGCCTTCACAGATACGCAGTATTTT
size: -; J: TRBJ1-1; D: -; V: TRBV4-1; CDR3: CASSQVATLRGEIDTEAFF; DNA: TGCGCCAGCAGCCAAGTCGCGACGTTACGCGGCGAGATTGACACTGAAGCTTTCTTT
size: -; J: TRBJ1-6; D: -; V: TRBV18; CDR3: CASSPGPGGSLHF; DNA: TGTGCCAGCTCACCGGGACCGGGGGGATCCCTCCACTTT
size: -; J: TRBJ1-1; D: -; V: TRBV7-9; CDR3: CASSLGGGGNTEAFF; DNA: TGTGCCAGCAGCTTAGGTGGCGGGGGCAACACTGAAGCTTTCTTT
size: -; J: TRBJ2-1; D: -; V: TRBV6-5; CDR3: CASKEVTVYNEQFF; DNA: TGTGCCAGCAAGGAGGTGACTGTCTACAATGAGCAGTTCTTC
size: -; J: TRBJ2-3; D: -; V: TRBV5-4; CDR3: CASSLGQAIDTQYF; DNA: TGTGCCAGCAGCTTGGGACAGGCCATAGATACGCAGTATTTT
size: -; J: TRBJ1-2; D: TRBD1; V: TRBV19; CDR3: CASKATYGWTGEDGYTF; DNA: TGTGCCAGTAAGGCGACTTATGGGTGGACAGGGGAGGATGGCTACACCTTC
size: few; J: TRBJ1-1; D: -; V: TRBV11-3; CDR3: CASSLDMRRMEAFF; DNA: TGTGCCAGCAGCTTAGATATGCGGAGAATGGAAGCTTTCTTT
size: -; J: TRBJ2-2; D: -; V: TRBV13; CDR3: CASSLWEENTGELFF; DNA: TGTGCCAGCAGCTTATGGGAGGAAAACACCGGGGAGCTGTTTTTT
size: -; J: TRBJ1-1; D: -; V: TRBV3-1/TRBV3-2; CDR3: CASSRWGGAEAFF; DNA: TGTGCCAGCAGCCGCTGGGGGGGGGCTGAAGCTTTCTTT
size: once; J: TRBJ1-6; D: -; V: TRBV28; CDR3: CASSPGSRDSPLHF; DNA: TGTGCCAGCAGTCCGGGATCGAGGGATTCACCCCTCCACTTT
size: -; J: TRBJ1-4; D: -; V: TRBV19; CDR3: CASSIRAPSGEKLFF; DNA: TGTGCCAGTAGTATTCGGGCCCCTTCGGGGGAAAAACTGTTTTTT
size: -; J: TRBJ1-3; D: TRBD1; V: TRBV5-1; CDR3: CASSPTGTGTGNTIYF; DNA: TGCGCCAGCAGCCCTACCGGGACAGGGACTGGAAACACCATATATTTT
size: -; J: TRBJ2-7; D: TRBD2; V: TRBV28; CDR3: CASSPLGGAGEQYF; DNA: TGTGCCAGCAGTCCCTTGGGAGGGGCGGGCGAGCAGTACTTC
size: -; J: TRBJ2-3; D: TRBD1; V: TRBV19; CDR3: CASRDRGTDTQYF; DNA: TGTGCCAGTCGGGACAGGGGCACAGATACGCAGTATTTT
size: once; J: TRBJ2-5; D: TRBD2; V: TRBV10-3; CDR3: CAISENAGAGGETQYF; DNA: TGTGCCATCAGTGAGAATGCGGGAGCAGGTGGGGAGACCCAGTACTTC
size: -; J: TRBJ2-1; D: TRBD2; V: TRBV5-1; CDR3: CASSTSGTNTLNEQFF; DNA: TGCGCCAGCAGCACTTCCGGGACTAATACCCTCAATGAGCAGTTCTTC
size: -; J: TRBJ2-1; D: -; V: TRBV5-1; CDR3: CASSLGGREDEQFF; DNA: TGCGCCAGCAGCTTGGGAGGGAGAGAGGATGAGCAGTTCTTC
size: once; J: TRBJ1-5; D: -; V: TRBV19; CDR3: CASSIVGTDNQPQHF; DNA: TGTGCCAGTAGTATAGTTGGCACCGACAATCAGCCCCAGCATTTT
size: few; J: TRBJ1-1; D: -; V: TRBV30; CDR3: CAWTLQGAGTEAFF; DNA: TGTGCCTGGACTCTTCAGGGTGCTGGCACTGAAGCTTTCTTT
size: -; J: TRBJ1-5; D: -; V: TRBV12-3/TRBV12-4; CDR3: CASSFSQNQPQHF; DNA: TGTGCCAGCAGTTTTTCCCAGAATCAGCCCCAGCATTTT
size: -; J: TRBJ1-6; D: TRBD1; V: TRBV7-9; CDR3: CASSGRPGQGVNSPLHF; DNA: TGTGCCAGCAGCGGAAGACCGGGACAGGGAGTGAATTCACCCCTCCACTTT
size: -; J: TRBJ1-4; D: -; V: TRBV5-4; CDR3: CASRSDSLNEKLFF; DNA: TGTGCCAGCAGATCAGACAGTCTAAATGAAAAACTGTTTTTT
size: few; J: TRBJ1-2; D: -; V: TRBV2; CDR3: CASVDSFPYGYTF; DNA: TGTGCCAGTGTTGACTCTTTTCCCTATGGCTACACCTTC
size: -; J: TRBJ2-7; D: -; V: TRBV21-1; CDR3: CASSRTGLAESYEQYF; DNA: TGTGCCAGCAGCAGAACGGGACTAGCGGAATCCTACGAGCAGTACTTC
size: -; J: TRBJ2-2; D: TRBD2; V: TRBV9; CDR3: CASSVGIAGDTGELFF; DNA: TGTGCCAGCAGCGTAGGCATAGCGGGAGACACCGGGGAGCTGTTTTTT
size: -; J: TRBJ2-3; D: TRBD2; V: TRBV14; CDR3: CASSQVSGRGGTDTQYF; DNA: TGTGCCAGCAGCCAAGTTAGCGGGAGAGGGGGCACAGATACGCAGTATTTT
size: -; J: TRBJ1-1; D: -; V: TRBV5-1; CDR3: CASSALESRAEAFF; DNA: TGCGCCAGCAGCGCCTTGGAGAGTAGAGCTGAAGCTTTCTTT
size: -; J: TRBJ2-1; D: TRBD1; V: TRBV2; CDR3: CASSTGAQDYNEQFF; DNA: TGTGCCAGCAGTACAGGGGCACAGGACTACAATGAGCAGTTCTTC
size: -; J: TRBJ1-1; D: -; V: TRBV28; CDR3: CASEGLGKRAFF; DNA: TGTGCCAGCGAGGGTCTAGGGAAGAGGGCTTTCTTT
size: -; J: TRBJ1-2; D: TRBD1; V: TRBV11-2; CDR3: CASSLDLGTGSYTF; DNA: TGTGCCAGCAGCTTAGATCTTGGGACAGGGAGCTACACCTTC
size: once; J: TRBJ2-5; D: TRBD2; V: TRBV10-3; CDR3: CAISETGLAGGSQETQYF; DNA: TGTGCCATCAGTGAAACGGGACTAGCGGGAGGAAGCCAAGAGACCCAGTACTTC
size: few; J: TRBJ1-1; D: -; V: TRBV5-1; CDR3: CASSFGLSMNTEAFF; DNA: TGCGCCAGCAGCTTCGGACTGAGCATGAACACTGAAGCTTTCTTT
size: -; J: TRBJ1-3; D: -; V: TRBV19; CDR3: CASSTRTGGNTIYF; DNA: TGTGCCAGTAGTACCCGGACGGGAGGAAACACCATATATTTT
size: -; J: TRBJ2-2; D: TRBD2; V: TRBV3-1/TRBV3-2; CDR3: CASSRTSGRARTGELFF; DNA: TGTGCCAGCAGCCGCACTAGCGGGAGGGCGAGGACCGGGGAGCTGTTTTTT
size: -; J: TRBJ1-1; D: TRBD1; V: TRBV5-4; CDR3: CASSLASPGTGEAFF; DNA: TGTGCCAGCAGCTTGGCCTCCCCCGGGACAGGTGAAGCTTTCTTT
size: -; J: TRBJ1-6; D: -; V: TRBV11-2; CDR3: CASSISRGGGEYNSPLHF; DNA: TGTGCCAGCAGCATTTCCCGGGGGGGCGGGGAATATAATTCACCCCTCCACTTT
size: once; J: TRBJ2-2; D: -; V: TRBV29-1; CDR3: CSVGPREPNTGELFF; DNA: TGCAGCGTTGGACCCCGGGAGCCGAACACCGGGGAGCTGTTTTTT
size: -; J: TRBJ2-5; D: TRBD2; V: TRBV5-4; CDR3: CASSLAVVAGGQETQYF; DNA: TGTGCCAGCAGCTTGGCCGTCGTAGCGGGAGGGCAAGAGACCCAGTACTTC
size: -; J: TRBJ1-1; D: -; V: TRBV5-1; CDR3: CASSLMGQPNTEAFF; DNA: TGCGCCAGCAGCTTGATGGGGCAGCCAAACACTGAAGCTTTCTTT
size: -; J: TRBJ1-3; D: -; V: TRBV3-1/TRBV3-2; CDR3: CASWGWGNTIYF; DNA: TGTGCCAGCTGGGGCTGGGGAAACACCATATATTTT
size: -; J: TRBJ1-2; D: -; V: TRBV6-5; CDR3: CASSYGRGPLGYGYTF; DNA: TGTGCCAGCAGTTATGGGCGGGGGCCCCTCGGGTATGGCTACACCTTC
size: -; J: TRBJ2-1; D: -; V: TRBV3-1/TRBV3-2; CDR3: CASSQDGGRTRVGNEQFF; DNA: TGTGCCAGCAGCCAAGATGGAGGGCGGACGCGAGTTGGGAATGAGCAGTTCTTC
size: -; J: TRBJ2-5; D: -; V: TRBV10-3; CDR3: CAISESLASVQETQYF; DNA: TGTGCCATCAGTGAGTCTTTGGCTAGCGTCCAAGAGACCCAGTACTTC
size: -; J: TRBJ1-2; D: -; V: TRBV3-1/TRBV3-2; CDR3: CASSQVARGVGYGYTF; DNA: TGTGCCAGCAGCCAAGTTGCACGGGGGGTCGGCTATGGCTACACCTTC
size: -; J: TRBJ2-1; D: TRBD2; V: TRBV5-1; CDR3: CASSPTSGTEQFF; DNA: TGCGCCAGCAGCCCGACTAGCGGGACGGAGCAGTTCTTC
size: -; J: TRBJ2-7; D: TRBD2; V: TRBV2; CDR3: CASSLQPGLGYEQYF; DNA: TGTGCCAGCAGTCTTCAACCGGGACTAGGCTACGAGCAGTACTTC
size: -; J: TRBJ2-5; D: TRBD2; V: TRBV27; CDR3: CASSLRGGAGYQETQYF; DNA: TGTGCCAGCAGTCTCCGGGGGGGGGCCGGGTACCAAGAGACCCAGTACTTC
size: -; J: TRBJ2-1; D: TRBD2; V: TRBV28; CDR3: CASSHGLAGDNEQFF; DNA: TGTGCCAGCAGTCACGGACTAGCGGGGGACAATGAGCAGTTCTTC
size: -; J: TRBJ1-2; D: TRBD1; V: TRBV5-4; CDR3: CASSLRGRDRVGDYGYTF; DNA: TGTGCCAGCAGCTTGCGGGGTCGGGACAGGGTGGGGGATTATGGCTACACCTTC
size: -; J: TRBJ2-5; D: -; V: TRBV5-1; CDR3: CASTASWYQETQYF; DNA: TGCGCCAGCACCGCTAGCTGGTACCAAGAGACCCAGTACTTC
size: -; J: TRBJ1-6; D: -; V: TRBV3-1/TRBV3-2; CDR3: CASSQAQGSPLHF; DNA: TGTGCCAGCAGCCAAGCGCAGGGTTCACCCCTCCACTTT
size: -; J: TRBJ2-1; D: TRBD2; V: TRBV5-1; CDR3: CASSLGAGGPGSYNEQFF; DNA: TGCGCCAGCAGCTTGGGGGCGGGAGGGCCTGGGTCCTACAATGAGCAGTTCTTC
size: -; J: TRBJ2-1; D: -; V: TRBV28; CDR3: CASTRSYEQFF; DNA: TGTGCCAGTACACGTAGCTATGAGCAGTTCTTC
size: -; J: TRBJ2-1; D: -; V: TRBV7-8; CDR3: CASNPNRVGNEQFF; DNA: TGTGCCAGCAACCCAAACAGGGTAGGCAATGAGCAGTTCTTC
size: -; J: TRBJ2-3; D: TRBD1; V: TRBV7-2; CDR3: CASSLEQGAWDTQYF; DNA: TGTGCCAGCAGCTTGGAACAGGGGGCATGGGATACGCAGTATTTT